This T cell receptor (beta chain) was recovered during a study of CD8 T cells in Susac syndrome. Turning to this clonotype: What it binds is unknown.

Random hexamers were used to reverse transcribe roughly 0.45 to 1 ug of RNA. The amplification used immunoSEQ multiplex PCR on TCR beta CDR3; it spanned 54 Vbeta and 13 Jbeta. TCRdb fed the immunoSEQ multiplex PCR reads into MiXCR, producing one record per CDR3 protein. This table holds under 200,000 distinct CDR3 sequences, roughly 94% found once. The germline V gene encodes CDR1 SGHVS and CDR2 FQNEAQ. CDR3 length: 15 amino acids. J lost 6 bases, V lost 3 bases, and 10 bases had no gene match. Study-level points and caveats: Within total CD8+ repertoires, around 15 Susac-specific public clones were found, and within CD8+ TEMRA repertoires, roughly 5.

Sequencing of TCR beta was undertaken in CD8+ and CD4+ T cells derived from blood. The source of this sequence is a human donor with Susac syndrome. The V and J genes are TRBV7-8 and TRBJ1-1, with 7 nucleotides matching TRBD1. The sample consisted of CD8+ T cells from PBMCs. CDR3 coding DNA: TGTGCCAGCAGCTTCGGAGACAGGGTCCCTGCTGAAGCTTTCTTT. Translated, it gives CASSFGDRVPAEAFF.